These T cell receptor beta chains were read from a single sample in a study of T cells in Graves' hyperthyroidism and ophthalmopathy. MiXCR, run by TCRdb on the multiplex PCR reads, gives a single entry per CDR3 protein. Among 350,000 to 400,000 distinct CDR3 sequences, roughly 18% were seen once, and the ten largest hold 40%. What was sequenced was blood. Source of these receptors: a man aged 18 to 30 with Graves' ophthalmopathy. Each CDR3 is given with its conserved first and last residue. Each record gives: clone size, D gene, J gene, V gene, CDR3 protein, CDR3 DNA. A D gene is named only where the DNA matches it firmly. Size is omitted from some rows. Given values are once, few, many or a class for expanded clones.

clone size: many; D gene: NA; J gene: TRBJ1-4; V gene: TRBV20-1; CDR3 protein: CSASRTSNEKLFF; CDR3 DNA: TGCAGTGCTAGTCGGACCTCCAATGAAAAACTGTTTTTT
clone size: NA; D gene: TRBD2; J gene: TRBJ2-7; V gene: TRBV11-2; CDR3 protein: CASNPGLGAYEQYF; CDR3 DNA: TGTGCCAGCAACCCGGGACTAGGAGCCTACGAGCAGTACTTC
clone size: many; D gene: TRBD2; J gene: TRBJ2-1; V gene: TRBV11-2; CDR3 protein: CASSLSGTRGNEQFF; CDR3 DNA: TGTGCCAGCAGCTTATCCGGGACTAGGGGCAATGAGCAGTTCTTC
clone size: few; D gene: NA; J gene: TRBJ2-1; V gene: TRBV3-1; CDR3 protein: CASSPSLSYNEQFF; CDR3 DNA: TGTGCCAGCAGCCCAAGTCTGTCCTACAATGAGCAGTTCTTC
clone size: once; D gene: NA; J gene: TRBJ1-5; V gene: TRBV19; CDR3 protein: CASSIEPRGGQPQHF; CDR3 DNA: TGTGCCAGTAGTATAGAGCCGCGAGGCGGTCAGCCCCAGCATTTT
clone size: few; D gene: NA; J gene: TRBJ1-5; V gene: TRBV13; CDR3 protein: CASSYGTRPQHF; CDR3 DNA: TGTGCCAGCAGCTACGGAACACGGCCCCAGCATTTT
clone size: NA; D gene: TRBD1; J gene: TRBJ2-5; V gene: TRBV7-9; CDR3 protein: CASSKGQLQETQYF; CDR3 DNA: TGTGCCAGCAGCAAGGGACAGCTACAAGAGACCCAGTACTTC
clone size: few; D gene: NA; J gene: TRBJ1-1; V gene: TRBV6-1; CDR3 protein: CASSLNMGVRTEAFF; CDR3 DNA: TGTGCCAGCAGCCTAAACATGGGGGTAAGGACTGAAGCTTTCTTT
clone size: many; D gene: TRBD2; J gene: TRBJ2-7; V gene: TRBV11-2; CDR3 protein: CASSRGLVYEQYF; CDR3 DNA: TGTGCCAGCAGCCGCGGACTAGTCTACGAGCAGTACTTC
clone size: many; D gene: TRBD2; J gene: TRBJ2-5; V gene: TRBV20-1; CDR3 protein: CSARSGPSGGAETQYF; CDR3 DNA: TGCAGTGCTAGAAGTGGTCCTAGCGGGGGGGCGGAGACCCAGTACTTC
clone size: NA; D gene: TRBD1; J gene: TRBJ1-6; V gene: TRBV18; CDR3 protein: CASSQQGGENSPLHF; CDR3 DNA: TGTGCCAGCTCACAGCAGGGGGGAGAAAATTCACCCCTCCACTTT
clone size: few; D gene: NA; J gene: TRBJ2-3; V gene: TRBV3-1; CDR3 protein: CASSRIQGRTDTQYF; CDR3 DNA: TGTGCCAGCAGCCGAATACAGGGTCGGACAGATACGCAGTATTTT
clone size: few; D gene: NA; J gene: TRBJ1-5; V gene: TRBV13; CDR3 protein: CASSSGTLRQNQPQHF; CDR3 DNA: TGTGCCAGCAGCTCCGGTACCTTAAGACAGAATCAGCCCCAGCATTTT
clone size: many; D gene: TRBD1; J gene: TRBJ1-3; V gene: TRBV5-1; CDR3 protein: CASSPETGGNTIYF; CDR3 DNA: TGCGCCAGCAGCCCGGAGACAGGGGGAAACACCATATATTTT
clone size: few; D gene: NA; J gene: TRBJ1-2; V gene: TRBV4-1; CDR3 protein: CASSQGGWEHTF; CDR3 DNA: TGCGCCAGCAGCCAAGGGGGTTGGGAGCACACCTTC
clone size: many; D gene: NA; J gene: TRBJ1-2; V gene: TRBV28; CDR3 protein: CASRGPRGYGYTF; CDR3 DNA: TGTGCCAGCAGGGGTCCGCGAGGCTATGGCTACACCTTC
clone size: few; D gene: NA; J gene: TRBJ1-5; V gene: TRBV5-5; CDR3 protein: CASRITGRGNQPQHF; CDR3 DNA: TGTGCCAGCAGAATAACAGGGCGAGGCAATCAGCCCCAGCATTTT
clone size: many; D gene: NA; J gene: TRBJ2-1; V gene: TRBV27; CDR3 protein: CASTLARGSYNEQFF; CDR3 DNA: TGTGCCAGCACACTCGCGCGCGGCTCCTACAATGAGCAGTTCTTC
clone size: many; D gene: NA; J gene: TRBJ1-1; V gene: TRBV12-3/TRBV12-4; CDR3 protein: CASSLQTVLMNTEAFF; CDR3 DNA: TGTGCCAGCAGTCTCCAGACAGTATTAATGAACACTGAAGCTTTCTTT
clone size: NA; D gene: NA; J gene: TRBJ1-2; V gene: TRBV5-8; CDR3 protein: CASSHPAEAMVYGYTF; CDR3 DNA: TGTGCCAGCAGCCACCCAGCGGAGGCTATGGTCTATGGCTACACCTTC
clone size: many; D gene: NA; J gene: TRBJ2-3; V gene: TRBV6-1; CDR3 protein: CASSEALAYTQYF; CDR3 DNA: TGTGCCAGCAGTGAAGCGTTGGCTTATACGCAGTATTTT
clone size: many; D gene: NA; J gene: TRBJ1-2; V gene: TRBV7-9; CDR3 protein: CASSGKTELPNYGYTF; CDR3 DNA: TGTGCCAGCAGCGGAAAGACAGAGCTTCCTAACTATGGCTACACCTTC
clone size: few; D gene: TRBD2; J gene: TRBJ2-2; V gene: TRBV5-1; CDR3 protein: CASSASGGPGTGELFF; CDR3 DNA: TGCGCCAGCAGCGCTAGCGGGGGGCCGGGCACCGGGGAGCTGTTTTTT
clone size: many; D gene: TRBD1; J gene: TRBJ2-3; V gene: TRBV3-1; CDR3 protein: CASSYGTGGTHTQYF; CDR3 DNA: TGTGCCAGCAGCTATGGGACAGGGGGCACCCATACGCAGTATTTT
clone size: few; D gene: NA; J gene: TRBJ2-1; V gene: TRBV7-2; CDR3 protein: CASSLVRLAVNEQFF; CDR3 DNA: TGTGCCAGCAGCTTAGTTAGGCTAGCAGTGAATGAGCAGTTCTTC
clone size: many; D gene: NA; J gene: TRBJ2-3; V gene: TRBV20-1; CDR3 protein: CSATPASTDTQYF; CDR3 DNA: TGCAGTGCTACCCCAGCCAGCACAGATACGCAGTATTTT
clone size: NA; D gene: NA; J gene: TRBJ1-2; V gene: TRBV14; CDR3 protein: CASSELINNYGYTF; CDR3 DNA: TGTGCCAGCAGCGAACTTATTAATAACTATGGCTACACCTTC
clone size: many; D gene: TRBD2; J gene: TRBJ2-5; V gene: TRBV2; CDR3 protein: CATAWLADQETQYF; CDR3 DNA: TGTGCCACCGCGTGGCTAGCGGATCAAGAGACCCAGTACTTC
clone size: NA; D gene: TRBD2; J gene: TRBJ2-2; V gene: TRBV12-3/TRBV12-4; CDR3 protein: CASSRTSGYTGELFF; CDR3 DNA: TGTGCCAGCAGTCGGACTAGCGGATACACCGGGGAGCTGTTTTTT
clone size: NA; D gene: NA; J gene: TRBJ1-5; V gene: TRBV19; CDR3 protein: CASSMSTAAYQPQHF; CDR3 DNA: TGTGCCAGTAGTATGTCGACTGCCGCATATCAGCCCCAGCATTTT
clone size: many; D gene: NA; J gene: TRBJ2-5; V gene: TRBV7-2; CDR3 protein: CASSFISETIQETQYF; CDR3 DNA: TGTGCCAGCAGCTTTATTTCAGAGACTATCCAAGAGACCCAGTACTTC
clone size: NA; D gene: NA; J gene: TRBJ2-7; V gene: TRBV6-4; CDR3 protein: CASSEFPNRHPYEQYF; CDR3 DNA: TGTGCCAGCAGTGAATTCCCGAACAGGCACCCCTACGAGCAGTACTTC
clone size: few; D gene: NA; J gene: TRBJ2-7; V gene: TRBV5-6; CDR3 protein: CASSLVGRSGYEQYF; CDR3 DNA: TGTGCCAGCAGCTTGGTGGGCAGGAGCGGCTACGAGCAGTACTTC
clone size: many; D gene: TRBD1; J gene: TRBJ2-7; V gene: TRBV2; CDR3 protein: CASRNRGQYEQYF; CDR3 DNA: TGTGCCAGCAGGAACAGGGGGCAGTACGAGCAGTACTTC
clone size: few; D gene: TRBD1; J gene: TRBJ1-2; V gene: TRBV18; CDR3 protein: CASSPPGQGTNYGYTF; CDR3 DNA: TGTGCCAGCTCACCTCCGGGACAGGGAACTAACTATGGCTACACCTTC
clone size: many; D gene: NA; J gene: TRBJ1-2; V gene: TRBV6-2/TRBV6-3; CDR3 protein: CASSKRRGANYGYTF; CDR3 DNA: TGTGCCAGCAGTAAACGCCGGGGAGCTAACTATGGCTACACCTTC
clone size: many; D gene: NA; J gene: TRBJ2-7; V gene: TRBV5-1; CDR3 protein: CASSHGQPAEQYF; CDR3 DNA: TGCGCCAGCAGCCACGGACAGCCCGCGGAGCAGTACTTC
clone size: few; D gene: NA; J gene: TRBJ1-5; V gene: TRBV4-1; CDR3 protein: CASSQDFQGAQPQHF; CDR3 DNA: TGCGCCAGCAGCCAAGATTTCCAGGGTGCTCAGCCCCAGCATTTT
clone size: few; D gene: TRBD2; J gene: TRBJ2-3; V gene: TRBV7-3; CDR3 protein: CASSRSSGGGTDTQYF; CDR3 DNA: TGTGCCAGCAGCCGGAGTAGCGGGGGGGGCACAGATACGCAGTATTTT
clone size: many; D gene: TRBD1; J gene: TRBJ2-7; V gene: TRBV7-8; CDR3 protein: CASSRGDRGYEQYF; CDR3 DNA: TGTGCCAGCAGCCGGGGGGACAGGGGCTACGAGCAGTACTTC
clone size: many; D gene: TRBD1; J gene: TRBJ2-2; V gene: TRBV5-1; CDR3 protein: CASGRDRGLPNTGELFF; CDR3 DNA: TGCGCCAGTGGCCGGGACAGGGGCCTTCCTAACACCGGGGAGCTGTTTTTT
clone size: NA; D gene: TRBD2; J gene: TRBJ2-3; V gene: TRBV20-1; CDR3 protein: CSALPGLAGGPSTDTQYF; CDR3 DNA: TGCAGTGCTCTTCCGGGACTAGCGGGGGGGCCTAGCACAGATACGCAGTATTTT
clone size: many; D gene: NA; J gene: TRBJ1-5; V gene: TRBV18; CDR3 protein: CASSPYRNQPQHF; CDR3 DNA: TGTGCCAGCTCACCGTATAGAAATCAGCCCCAGCATTTT